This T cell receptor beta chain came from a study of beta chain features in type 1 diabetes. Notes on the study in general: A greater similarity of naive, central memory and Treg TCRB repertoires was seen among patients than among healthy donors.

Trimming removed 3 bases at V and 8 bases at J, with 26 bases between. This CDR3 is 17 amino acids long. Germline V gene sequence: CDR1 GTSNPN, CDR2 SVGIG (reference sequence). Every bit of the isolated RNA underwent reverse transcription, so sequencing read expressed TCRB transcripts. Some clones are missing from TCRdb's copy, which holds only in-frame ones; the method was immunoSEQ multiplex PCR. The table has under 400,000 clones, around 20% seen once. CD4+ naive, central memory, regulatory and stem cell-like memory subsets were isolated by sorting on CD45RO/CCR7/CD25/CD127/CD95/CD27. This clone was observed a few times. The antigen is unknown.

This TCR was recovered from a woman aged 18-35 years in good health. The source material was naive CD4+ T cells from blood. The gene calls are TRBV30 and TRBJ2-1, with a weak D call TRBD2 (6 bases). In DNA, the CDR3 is TGTGCCTGGAGCGCCCCTCGAACTAGCCCGAACCTCTATGAGCAGTTCTTC. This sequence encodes CAWSAPRTSPNLYEQFF.